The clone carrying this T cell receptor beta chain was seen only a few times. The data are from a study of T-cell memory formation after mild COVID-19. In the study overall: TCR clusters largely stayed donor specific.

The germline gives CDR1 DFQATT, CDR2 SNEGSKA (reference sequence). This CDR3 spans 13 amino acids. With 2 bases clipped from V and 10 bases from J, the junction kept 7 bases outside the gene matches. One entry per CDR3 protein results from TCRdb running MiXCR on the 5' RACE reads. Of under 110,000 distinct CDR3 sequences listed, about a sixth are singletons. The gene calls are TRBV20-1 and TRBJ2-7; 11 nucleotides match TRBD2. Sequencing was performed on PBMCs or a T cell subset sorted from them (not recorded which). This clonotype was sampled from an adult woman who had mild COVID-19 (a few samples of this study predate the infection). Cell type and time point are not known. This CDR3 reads CSARKTSGKVQYF. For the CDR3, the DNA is TGCAGTGCTAGAAAGACTAGCGGGAAGGTTCAGTACTTC.